A single sample is the source of the 15 T cell receptor beta chains below, sequenced in a study of blood T cell repertoires in COVID-19. Repertoires were generated with immunoSEQ multiplex PCR, while TCRdb's copy carries only in-frame clones and drops some. The sample has 300,000 to 450,000 clones, 88% seen once. Input material: PBMCs or T cells enriched from blood (not recorded which). Receptors originate from a woman aged 18-35 years who had recovered from COVID-19.

The rearrangement joins TRBV5-1 to TRBJ1-1; no reliable D call. With 0 bases removed from V and 2 bases from J, the gap between germline ends came to 11 bases. Germline-derived CDR1 and CDR2 are SGHRS and YFSETQ. The CDR3 contains 15 residues. Here the CDR3 reads CASSLAATINTEAFF. Written as DNA, the CDR3 is TGCGCCAGCAGCTTGGCCGCAACAATAAACACTGAAGCTTTCTTT.

This chain links TRBV5-6 with TRBJ2-2; unclear D gene. The V end lost 0 bases, the J end lost 3 bases, and 18 bases lay between the germline ends. CDR1 and CDR2 from the germline V gene are SGHDT and YYEEEE. This CDR3 has 18 residues. The CDR3 is CASSLAGFTDLYTGELFF. CDR3 in DNA: TGTGCCAGCAGCTTGGCCGGGTTTACTGACCTTTACACCGGGGAGCTGTTTTTT.

The rearrangement joins TRBV10-3 to TRBJ1-1, with 7 bases aligning to TRBD1. Germline CDR1 and CDR2: ENHRY and SYGVKD. V was clipped by 8 bases and J by 2 bases; unmatched bases: 5. The CDR3 loop spans 13 amino acids. CDR3 protein: CAIGDRLNTEAFF. The CDR3 DNA reads as TGTGCCATCGGGGACAGACTTAACACTGAAGCTTTCTTT.

This clone turned up a few times. The chain is built from TRBV18 and TRBJ1-2; 8 bases fit TRBD1. V was clipped by 0 bases and J by 7 bases; unmatched bases: 7. CDR3 length: 15 amino acids. In germline, CDR1 is KGHSH, CDR2 LQKENI. The CDR3, as DNA: TGTGCCAGCTCACCACCGGGACAGGACCGAGTTGGCTACACCTTC. It specifies CASSPPGQDRVGYTF.

V and J are TRBV7-2 and TRBJ1-2; D is undetermined. The CDR3 covers 14 residues. From germline, CDR1 is SGHTA and CDR2 FQGNSA. V dropped 3 bases and J dropped 4 bases, with 12 bases sitting between them. Here the CDR3 DNA reads TGTGCCAGCAGCTTCTATACGGGGATCTATGGCTACACCTTC. Residues: CASSFYTGIYGYTF. Using reference TRBV7-2 and TRBJ1-2 for the parts outside the CDR3, the full variable domain is GAGVSQSPSNKVTEKGKDVELRCDPISGHTALYWYRQSLGQGLEFLIYFQGNSAPDKSGLPSDRFSAERTGGSVSTLTIQRTQQEDSAVYLCASSFYTGIYGYTFGSGTRLTVV.

The chain has TRBV4-3 and TRBJ1-2, with 8 bases that match TRBD1. CDR3 length: 15 amino acids. Germline V gene lookup returns CDR1 LGHNA and CDR2 YSLEER. Trimming took 4 bases from V and 0 from J; bases not matched to a gene: 4. CDR3 sequence reads: CASSRDRGANYGYTF. CDR3 nucleotides: TGCGCCAGCAGCCGAGACAGGGGAGCTAACTATGGCTACACCTTC.

The chain uses TRBV30 and TRBJ1-4; D is perhaps TRBD1 (6 bases). V dropped 3 bases and J dropped 5 bases, with 19 bases sitting between them. Germline CDR1 GTSNPN, CDR2 SVGIG (reference sequence). The CDR3 is 16 residues long. DNA of the CDR3: TGTGCCTGGAGGGGGTCTCCGAACAGGGCGAATGAAAAACTGTTTTTT. Its translation: CAWRGSPNRANEKLFF.

This rearrangement joins TRBV5-1 to TRBJ1-6, with a weak D call TRBD1 (5 bases). CDR1 and CDR2 from the germline V gene are SGHRS and YFSETQ. V was clipped by 0 bases and J by 5 bases, with 9 bases between them. The CDR3 is made up of 15 amino acids. CDR3 DNA sequence: TGCGCCAGCAGCTTGGCCGGGGGGAATAATTCACCCCTCCACTTT. Translating gives CASSLAGGNNSPLHF.

The chain is built from TRBV7-9 and TRBJ1-4, with D unresolved. Germline V lookup: CDR1 SEHNR, CDR2 FQNEAQ (reference sequence). This CDR3 is built from 13 residues. The V and J ends lost 3 bases and 4 bases respectively, with 6 bases between them. CDR3 loop: CASSFAINEKLFF. The DNA of the CDR3 is TGTGCCAGCAGCTTTGCGATTAATGAAAAACTGTTTTTT.

This clone was found a few times. The chain links TRBV20-1 to TRBJ1-2; unclear D gene. This CDR3 contains 11 residues. CDR1 is DFQATT, CDR2 SNEGSKA, per germline (reference sequence). The V end lost 5 bases, the J end lost 12 bases, and 16 bases lay between the germline ends. The CDR3 spells CSAYGSGSHTF. The CDR3 coding sequence is TGCAGTGCTTATGGCTCAGGCTCCCACACCTTC.

This sequence joins TRBV7-9 and TRBJ1-1, with D possibly TRBD1 on 6 matching bases. CDR1 and CDR2 (germline): SEHNR, FQNEAQ (reference sequence). V lost 5 bases, J lost 5 bases, and 21 bases lay in between. There are 16 residues in the CDR3. For the CDR3, the DNA is TGTGCCAGCAGCCAAAAAACGGGGGGCGCGGAAACTGAAGCTTTCTTT. Translation: CASSQKTGGAETEAFF.

The J gene is TRBJ1-6, the V gene TRBV28, with 7 bases lining up with TRBD1. J was trimmed by 9 bases and V by 5 bases; bases with no gene match: 10. Germline-derived CDR1 and CDR2 are MDHEN and SYDVKM. The length of the CDR3 is 15 residues. The CDR3: CASSRIDRDGSPLHF. CDR3 bases: TGTGCCAGCAGTCGGATAGACAGGGATGGTTCACCCCTCCACTTT.

The gene calls are TRBV12-5 and TRBJ1-2; D perhaps matches TRBD1 (5 bases). Between the trimmed V and J ends, which lost 0 bases and 7 bases, there was a span of 15 bases. The CDR3 loop spans 15 amino acids. CDR1 is LGHNT and CDR2 is FRNRAP in the germline V gene. This CDR3 reads CASGLVVQGTGGYTF. For the CDR3, the DNA is TGTGCTAGTGGTTTGGTAGTGCAGGGTACTGGTGGCTACACCTTC.

V is TRBV20-1 and J is TRBJ2-7, with a possible D match to TRBD1 (5 bases). This CDR3 is 11 amino acids long. CDR1 is DFQATT and CDR2 is SNEGSKA in the germline V gene (reference sequence). V lost 2 bases, J lost 6 bases, and 8 bases lay in between. The CDR3 reads CSARLGPEQYF. CDR3 sequence (DNA): TGCAGTGCTAGACTGGGGCCCGAGCAGTACTTC.

This rearrangement joins TRBV3-1 (or the pseudogene TRBV3-2) to TRBJ2-7, with a tentative D call TRBD1 (6 bases). The V gene's germline CDR1 is LGHDT and CDR2 YNNKEL (reference sequence). Trimming stripped 1 base from V and 2 bases from J, with 12 bases between. The CDR3 contains 15 residues. CDR3 protein: CASSQAQGKTYEQYF. CDR3 bases: TGTGCCAGCAGCCAAGCCCAGGGGAAAACCTACGAGCAGTACTTC.